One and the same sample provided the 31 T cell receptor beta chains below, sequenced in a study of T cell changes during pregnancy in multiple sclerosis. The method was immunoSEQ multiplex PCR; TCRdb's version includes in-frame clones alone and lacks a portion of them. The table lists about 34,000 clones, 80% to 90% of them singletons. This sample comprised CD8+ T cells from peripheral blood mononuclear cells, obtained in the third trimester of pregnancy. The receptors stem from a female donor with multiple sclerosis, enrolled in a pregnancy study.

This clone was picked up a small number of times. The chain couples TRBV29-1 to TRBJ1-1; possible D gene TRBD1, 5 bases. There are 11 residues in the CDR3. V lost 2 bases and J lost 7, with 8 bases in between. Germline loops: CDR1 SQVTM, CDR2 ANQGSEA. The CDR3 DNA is TGCAGCGTTGAAAGAGACAGTGAAGCTTTCTTT. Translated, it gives CSVERDSEAFF.

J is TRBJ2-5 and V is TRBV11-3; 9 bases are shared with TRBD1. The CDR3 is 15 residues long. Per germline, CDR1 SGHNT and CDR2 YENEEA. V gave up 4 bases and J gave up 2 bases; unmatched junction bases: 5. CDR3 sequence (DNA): TGTGCCAGCAGCTCGGGACAGGGTGAGCAAGAGACCCAGTACTTC. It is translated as CASSSGQGEQETQYF.

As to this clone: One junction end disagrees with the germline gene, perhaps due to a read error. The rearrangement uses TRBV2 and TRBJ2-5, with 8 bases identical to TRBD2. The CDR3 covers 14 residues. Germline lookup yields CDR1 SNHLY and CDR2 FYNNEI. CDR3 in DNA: TGTGCCAGCAGTGAGGCGGGGGGCCAAAAGACCCAGTACTTC. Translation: CASSEAGGQKTQYF.

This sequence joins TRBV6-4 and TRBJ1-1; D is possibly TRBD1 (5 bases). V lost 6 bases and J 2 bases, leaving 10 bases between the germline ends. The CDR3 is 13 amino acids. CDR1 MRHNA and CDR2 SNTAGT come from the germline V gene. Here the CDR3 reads CASSLTANTEAFF. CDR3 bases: TGTGCCAGCAGCCTGACAGCCAACACTGAAGCTTTCTTT.

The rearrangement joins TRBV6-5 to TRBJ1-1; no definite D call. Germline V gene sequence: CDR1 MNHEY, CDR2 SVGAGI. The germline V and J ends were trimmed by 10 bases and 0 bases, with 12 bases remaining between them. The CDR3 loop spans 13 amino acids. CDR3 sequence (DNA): TGTGCCACTCACGCGGGGATGAACACTGAAGCTTTCTTT. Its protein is CATHAGMNTEAFF.

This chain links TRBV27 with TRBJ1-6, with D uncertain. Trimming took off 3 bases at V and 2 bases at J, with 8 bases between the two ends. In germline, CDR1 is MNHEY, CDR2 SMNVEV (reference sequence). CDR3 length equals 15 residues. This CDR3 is CASSLRYPYNSPLHF. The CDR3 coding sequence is TGTGCCAGCAGTTTGCGGTACCCCTATAATTCACCCCTCCACTTT.

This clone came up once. The CDR3 loop is CASSDSGGSADTQYF. The CDR3 region has the DNA TGTGCCAGCAGTGACTCCGGGGGGAGCGCAGATACGCAGTATTTT. This chain connects TRBV6-4 to TRBJ2-3; 7 positions agree with TRBD2. Germline lookup yields CDR1 MRHNA and CDR2 SNTAGT. The trim removed 0 bases at V and 4 bases at J, leaving 4 bases unmatched. This CDR3 region has 15 residues.

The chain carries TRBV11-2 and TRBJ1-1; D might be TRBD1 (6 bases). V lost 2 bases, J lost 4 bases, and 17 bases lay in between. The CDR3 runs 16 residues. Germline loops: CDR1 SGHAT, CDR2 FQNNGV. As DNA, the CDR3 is TGTGCCAGCAGCTTATCCACAGGGTCGGCGAGCACTGAAGCTTTCTTT. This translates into CASSLSTGSASTEAFF.

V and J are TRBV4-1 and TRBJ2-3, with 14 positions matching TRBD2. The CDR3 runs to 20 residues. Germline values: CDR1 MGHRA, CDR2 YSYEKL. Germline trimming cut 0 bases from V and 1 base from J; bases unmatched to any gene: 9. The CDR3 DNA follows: TGCGCCAGCAGCCAAGATAAGACTAGCGGGGGGGCCATCGGCACAGATACGCAGTATTTT. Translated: CASSQDKTSGGAIGTDTQYF.

This chain's CDR3 is CASSVRTGHEQYF. The CDR3 DNA is TGTGCCAGCAGTGTACGGACAGGGCACGAGCAGTACTTC. The chain carries TRBV6-1 and TRBJ2-7; the match to TRBD1 covers 8 bases. Germline CDR1 is MNHNS and CDR2 is SASEGT. The CDR3 is 13 residues long. Trimming took 4 bases from V and 5 from J; bases not matched to a gene: 4.

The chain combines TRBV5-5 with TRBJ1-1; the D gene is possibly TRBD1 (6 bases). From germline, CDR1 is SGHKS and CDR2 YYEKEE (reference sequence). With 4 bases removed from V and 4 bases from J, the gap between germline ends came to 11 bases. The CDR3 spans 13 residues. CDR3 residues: CASSAPGVTEAFF. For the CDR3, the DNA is TGTGCCAGCAGCGCCCCAGGGGTCACTGAAGCTTTCTTT.

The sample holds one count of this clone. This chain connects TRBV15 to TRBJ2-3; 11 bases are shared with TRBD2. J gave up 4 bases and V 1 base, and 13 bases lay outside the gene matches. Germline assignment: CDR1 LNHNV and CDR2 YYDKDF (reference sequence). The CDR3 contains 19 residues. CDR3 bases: TGTGCCACCAGCAGAGTGCCCGGGACTAGCGGTGATCAGTCAGATACGCAGTATTTT. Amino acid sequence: CATSRVPGTSGDQSDTQYF.

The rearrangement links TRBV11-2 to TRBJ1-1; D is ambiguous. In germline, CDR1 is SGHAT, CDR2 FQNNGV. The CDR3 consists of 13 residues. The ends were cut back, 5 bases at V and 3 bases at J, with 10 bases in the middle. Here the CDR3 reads CASSPGFYTEAFF. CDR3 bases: TGTGCCAGCAGCCCAGGTTTCTACACTGAAGCTTTCTTT.

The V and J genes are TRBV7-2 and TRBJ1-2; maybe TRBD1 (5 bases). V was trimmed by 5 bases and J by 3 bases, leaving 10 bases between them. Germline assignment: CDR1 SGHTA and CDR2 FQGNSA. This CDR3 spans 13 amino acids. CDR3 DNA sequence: TGTGCCAGCAGCACGGGGGGGGACTATGGCTACACCTTC. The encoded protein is CASSTGGDYGYTF.

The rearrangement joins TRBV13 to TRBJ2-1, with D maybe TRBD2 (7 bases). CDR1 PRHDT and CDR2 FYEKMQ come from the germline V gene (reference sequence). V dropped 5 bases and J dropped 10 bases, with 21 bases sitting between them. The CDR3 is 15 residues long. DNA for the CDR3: TGTGCCAGCAGCACTGCGGGGGCCCGGGTAGGAGAGCAGTTCTTC. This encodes CASSTAGARVGEQFF.

The CDR3 DNA sequence: TGTGCCAGCAGCTTGGGGATAGCGGGGGGACTATACAATGAGCAGTTCTTC. Encoded protein: CASSLGIAGGLYNEQFF. The chain has TRBV5-4 and TRBJ2-1; 10 bases are shared with TRBD2. The J segment lost 4 bases and the V segment lost 0 bases, leaving 7 bases of the junction unmatched. The CDR3 totals 17 residues. The germline V gene has CDR1 SGHNT and CDR2 YYREEE (reference sequence). Full variable domain (missing parts from reference TRBV5-4 and TRBJ2-1): ETGVTQSPTHLIKTRGQQVTLRCSSQSGHNTVSWYQQALGQGPQFIFQYYREEENGRGNFPPRFSGLQFPNYSSELNVNALELDDSALYLCASSLGIAGGLYNEQFFGPGTRLTVL.

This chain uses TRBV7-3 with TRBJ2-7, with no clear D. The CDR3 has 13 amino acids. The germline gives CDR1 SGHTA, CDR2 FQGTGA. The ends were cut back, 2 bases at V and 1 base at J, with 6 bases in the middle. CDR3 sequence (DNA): TGTGCCAGCAGCTTATATCCTTCCTACGAGCAGTACTTC. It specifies CASSLYPSYEQYF.

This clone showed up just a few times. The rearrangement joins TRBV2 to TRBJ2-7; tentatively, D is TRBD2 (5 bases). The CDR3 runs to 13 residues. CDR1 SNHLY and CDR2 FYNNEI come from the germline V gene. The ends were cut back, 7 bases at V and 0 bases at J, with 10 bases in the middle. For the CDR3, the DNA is TGTGCCAGCAAGAGCGGTAGCTCCTACGAGCAGTACTTC. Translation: CASKSGSSYEQYF.

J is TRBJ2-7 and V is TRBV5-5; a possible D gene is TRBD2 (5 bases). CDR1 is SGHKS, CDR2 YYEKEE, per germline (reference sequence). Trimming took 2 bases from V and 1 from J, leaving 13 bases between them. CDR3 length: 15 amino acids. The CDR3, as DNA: TGTGCCAGCAGCTTCGCGCCCGGCGGGTCCTACGAGCAGTACTTC. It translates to CASSFAPGGSYEQYF.

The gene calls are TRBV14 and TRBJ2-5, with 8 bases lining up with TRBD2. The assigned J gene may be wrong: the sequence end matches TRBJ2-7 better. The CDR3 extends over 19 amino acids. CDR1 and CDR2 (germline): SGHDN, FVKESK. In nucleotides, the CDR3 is TGTGCCAGCAGCCCGAAGAGAGTGTGGGGACGGGGGGGTTCCTACGAGCAGTACTTC. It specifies CASSPKRVWGRGGSYEQYF.

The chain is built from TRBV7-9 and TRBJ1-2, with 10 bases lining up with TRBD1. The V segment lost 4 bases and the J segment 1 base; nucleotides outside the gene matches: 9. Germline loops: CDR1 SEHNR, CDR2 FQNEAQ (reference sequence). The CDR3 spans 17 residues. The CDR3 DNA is TGTGCCAGCAGCTCAGGACAGGGGGGGCTTCTTAACTATGGCTACACCTTC. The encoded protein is CASSSGQGGLLNYGYTF. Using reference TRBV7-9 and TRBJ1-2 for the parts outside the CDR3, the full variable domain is DTGVSQNPRHKITKRGQNVTFRCDPISEHNRLYWYRQTLGQGPEFLTYFQNEAQLEKSRLLSDRFSAERPKGSFSTLEIQRTEQGDSAMYLCASSSGQGGLLNYGYTFGSGTRLTVV.

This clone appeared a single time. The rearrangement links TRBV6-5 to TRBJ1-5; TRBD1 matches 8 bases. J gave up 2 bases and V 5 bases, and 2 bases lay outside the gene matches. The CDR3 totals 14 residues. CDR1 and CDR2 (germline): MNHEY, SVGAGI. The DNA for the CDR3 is TGTGCCAGCAGTATACAGGGGGGCAATCAGCCCCAGCATTTT. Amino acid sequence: CASSIQGGNQPQHF.

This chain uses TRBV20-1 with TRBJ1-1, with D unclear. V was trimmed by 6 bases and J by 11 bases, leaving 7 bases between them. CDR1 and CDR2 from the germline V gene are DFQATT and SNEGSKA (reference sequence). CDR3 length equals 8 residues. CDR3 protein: CSASYAFF. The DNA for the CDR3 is TGCAGTGCGAGTTATGCTTTCTTT.

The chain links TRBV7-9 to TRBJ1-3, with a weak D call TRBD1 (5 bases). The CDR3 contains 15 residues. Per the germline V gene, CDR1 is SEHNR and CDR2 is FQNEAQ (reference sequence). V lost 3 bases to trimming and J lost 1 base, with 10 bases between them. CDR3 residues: CASSLGGESGNTIYF. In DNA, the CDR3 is TGTGCCAGCAGCTTGGGGGGGGAGTCTGGAAACACCATATATTTT.

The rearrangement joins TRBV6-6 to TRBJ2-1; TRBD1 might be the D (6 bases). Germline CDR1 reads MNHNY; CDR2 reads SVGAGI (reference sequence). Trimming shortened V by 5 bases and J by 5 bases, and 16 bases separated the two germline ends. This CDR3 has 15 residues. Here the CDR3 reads CASSPTGLGHNEQFF. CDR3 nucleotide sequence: TGTGCCAGCAGTCCGACAGGATTAGGGCACAATGAGCAGTTCTTC.

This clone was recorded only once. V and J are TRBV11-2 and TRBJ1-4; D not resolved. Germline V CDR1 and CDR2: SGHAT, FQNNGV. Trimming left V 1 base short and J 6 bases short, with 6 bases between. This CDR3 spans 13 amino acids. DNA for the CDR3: TGTGCCAGCAGCTTAGGAGTAGATGAAAAACTGTTTTTT. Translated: CASSLGVDEKLFF.

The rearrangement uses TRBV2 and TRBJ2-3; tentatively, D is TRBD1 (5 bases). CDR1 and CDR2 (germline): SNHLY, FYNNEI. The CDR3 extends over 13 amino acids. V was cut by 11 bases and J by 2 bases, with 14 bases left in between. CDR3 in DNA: TGTGCCGGCTTGGACACCTACACAGATACGCAGTATTTT. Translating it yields CAGLDTYTDTQYF.

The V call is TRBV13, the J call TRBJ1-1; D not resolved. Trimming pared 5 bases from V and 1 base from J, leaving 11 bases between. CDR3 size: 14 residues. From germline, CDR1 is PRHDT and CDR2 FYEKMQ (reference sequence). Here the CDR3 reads CASSPVSRNTEAFF. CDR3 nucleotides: TGTGCCAGCAGCCCCGTGAGTCGGAACACTGAAGCTTTCTTT. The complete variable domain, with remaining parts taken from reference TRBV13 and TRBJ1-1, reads AAGVIQSPRHLIKEKRETATLKCYPIPRHDTVYWYQQGPGQDPQFLISFYEKMQSDKGSIPDRFSAQQFSDYHSELNMSSLELGDSALYFCASSPVSRNTEAFFGQGTRLTVV.

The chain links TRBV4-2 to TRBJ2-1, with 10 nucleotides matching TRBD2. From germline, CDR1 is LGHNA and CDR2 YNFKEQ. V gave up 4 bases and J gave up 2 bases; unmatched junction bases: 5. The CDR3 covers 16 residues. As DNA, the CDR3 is TGTGCCAGCAGCCCCCCTCTAGCGGGAGCCTACAATGAGCAGTTCTTC. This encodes CASSPPLAGAYNEQFF.

DNA of the CDR3: TGTGCCAGCACCGGCAGGGTGGACTATGGCTACACCTTC. It encodes CASTGRVDYGYTF. V gene TRBV6-5 combines with J gene TRBJ1-2; perhaps TRBD1 as D (5 bases). The V and J ends lost 7 bases and 3 bases respectively, with 12 bases between them. The CDR3 loop spans 13 amino acids. CDR1 is MNHEY, CDR2 SVGAGI, per germline.

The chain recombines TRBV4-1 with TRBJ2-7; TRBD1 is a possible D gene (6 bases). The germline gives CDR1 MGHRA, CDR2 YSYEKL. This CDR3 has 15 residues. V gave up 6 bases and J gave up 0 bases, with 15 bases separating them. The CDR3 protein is CASSFGLGGSYEQYF. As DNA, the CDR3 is TGCGCCAGCAGTTTTGGCCTAGGGGGCTCCTACGAGCAGTACTTC.